The T cell receptor beta chain under discussion was sequenced for a study of T cells in localized non-small cell lung cancer. Whole-study findings and limits: Multi-region tumor sequencing was not done, so intratumor heterogeneity could not be excluded. Blood T cell density predicted longer survival; adjacent-lung clonality, shorter. Tumor trailed uninvolved adjacent lung in T cell clonality, which peaked there. Adjacent lung tissue had a median around 50 of the top 100 clones found in the tumor.

About this clone: Its matching antigen is unknown.

Using immunoSEQ multiplex PCR, the repertoire was profiled, and TCRdb retains in-frame clones only, with some absent. The sample lists tens of thousands of clones; roughly 87% were seen once. V dropped 5 bases and J dropped 6 bases, with 14 bases sitting between them. Germline loops: CDR1 SGHNT, CDR2 YENEEA. The length of the CDR3 is 14 residues. J is TRBJ2-1 and V is TRBV11-3; perhaps TRBD2 as D (5 bases). The receptor was isolated from a man aged 40 to 70 with stage III lung adenocarcinoma. The starting material was peripheral blood mononuclear cells, obtained before any cancer treatment. CDR3 nucleotide sequence: TGTGCCAGCAGCCGGCTAGTAGCGAGCAATGAGCAGTTCTTC. Protein product: CASSRLVASNEQFF.